This T cell receptor (beta chain) was obtained from a study of regulatory and conventional T cells in RAG deficiency. The CDR3 is 15 amino acids. From germline, CDR1 is KGHSY and CDR2 FQNENV. V dropped 4 bases and J dropped 1; count of bases not matched to a gene: 5. The protocol was immunoSEQ multiplex PCR, while the TCRdb copy is restricted to in-frame clones and leaves out a portion. The repertoire holds approximately 22,000 clones, with 95% to 97% as singletons. The sorted conventional CD4+ T cells were CD25-low and CD127-high, with genomic DNA sequenced. These sequences were also reported in another study, on regulatory T cells. According to that study: Amplification used 52 TRBV primers and 13 TRBJ primers.

Sequencing input: CD25- CD4+ T cells sorted from blood. The chain recombines TRBV16 with TRBJ1-1; 8 nucleotides agree with TRBD1. The TCR originated in a human donor in good health. In nucleotides, the CDR3 is TGTGCCAGCAGCCCCTTCGGACAGGGGAACACTGAAGCTTTCTTT. This translates into CASSPFGQGNTEAFF.